These 17 T cell receptor beta chains were sequenced from one sample in a study of blood T cells in healthy people across ages. Primers used in a second PCR of about 6 to 11 cycles were a sample-barcoded 5' primer and a J-beta primer mix. One entry per CDR3 protein, called by TCRdb with MiXCR from the 5' RACE reads. This table holds hundreds of thousands of distinct CDR3 sequences, about 62% found once. Source material: blood. These receptors were taken from a man aged 30 to 45 in good health.

The chain carries TRBV9 and TRBJ1-2, with 7 bases fitting TRBD1. The germline gives CDR1 SGDLS, CDR2 YYNGEE. V was clipped by 3 bases and J by 6 bases; unmatched bases: 8. CDR3 size: 14 residues. The CDR3: CASSGYRGGDGYTF. In DNA, the CDR3 is TGTGCCAGCAGCGGTTACAGGGGAGGGGATGGCTACACCTTC.

This chain joins TRBV6-5 and TRBJ1-2, with 9 positions matching TRBD1. The CDR3 is 14 amino acids. CDR1 and CDR2 (germline): MNHEY, SVGAGI. V lost 8 bases and J lost 7; bases outside the gene matches: 11. The CDR3 sequence is CASRTAGQGSGYTF. CDR3 nucleotide sequence: TGTGCCAGCCGTACAGCGGGACAGGGCTCTGGCTACACCTTC.

The rearrangement uses TRBV18 and TRBJ2-7; D remains unclear. This CDR3 has 14 amino acids. Per germline, CDR1 KGHSH and CDR2 LQKENI. Trimming removed 6 bases at V and 2 bases at J, with 14 bases between. DNA of the CDR3: TGTGCCAGCTCCCTTGCGGCATCGCCCTACGAGCAGTACTTC. Translation: CASSLAASPYEQYF.

The J gene is TRBJ2-5, the V gene TRBV20-1; weak D call: TRBD2 (5 bases). Germline V gene sequence: CDR1 DFQATT, CDR2 SNEGSKA (reference sequence). This CDR3 region has 13 residues. The V gene lost 2 bases and the J gene lost 0 bases, with 7 bases spanning the gap. The CDR3 sequence: CSARTDYQETQYF. CDR3 sequence (DNA): TGCAGTGCTAGAACGGACTACCAAGAGACCCAGTACTTC.

CDR3 nucleotides: TGTGCCATCAGACAAGGACAGAACTACGAGCAGTACTTC. It encodes CAIRQGQNYEQYF. The chain uses TRBV10-3 and TRBJ2-4; a weak D match, TRBD1 (6 bases). The J call may be wrong; the DNA end is better matched by TRBJ2-7. This CDR3 spans 13 amino acids. Germline CDR1 and CDR2: ENHRY and SYGVKD.

The chain has TRBV5-1 and TRBJ1-2; unclear D gene. The CDR3 covers 15 residues. V gave up 3 bases and J gave up 2 bases, with 14 bases separating them. Germline lookup yields CDR1 SGHRS and CDR2 YFSETQ. CDR3 in amino acids: CASSYGLDGNYGYTF. The CDR3 nucleotides read TGCGCCAGCAGCTACGGATTGGACGGGAACTATGGCTACACCTTC.

V and J are TRBV13 and TRBJ2-1; D remains ambiguous. There are 11 residues in the CDR3. Germline V CDR1 and CDR2: PRHDT, FYEKMQ (reference sequence). CDR3 loop: CTCGLSGEQFF. The CDR3 nucleotides are TGTACCTGCGGATTGTCCGGTGAGCAGTTCTTC.

V is TRBV20-1 and J is TRBJ2-5; 10 positions match TRBD1. The CDR3 covers 15 residues. Germline V gene lookup returns CDR1 DFQATT and CDR2 SNEGSKA (reference sequence). V was pared by 5 bases and J by 1 base, with 7 bases of the junction left unmatched. The CDR3 DNA reads as TGCAGTGCTGTTCGGGACAGGGGATTCCAAGAGACCCAGTACTTC. Amino acid sequence: CSAVRDRGFQETQYF.

V gene TRBV3-1 combines with J gene TRBJ2-5; D is unresolved. This CDR3 contains 15 residues. Germline V gives CDR1 LGHDT, CDR2 YNNKEL (reference sequence). The V end was cut by 4 bases, the J end by 5 bases, with 17 bases between. DNA of the CDR3: TGTGCCAGCAGCCCCTTCGGTATGGGGATCGAGACCCAGTACTTC. Translated: CASSPFGMGIETQYF.

V and J are TRBV4-2 and TRBJ2-7; D call uncertain. Germline CDR1 and CDR2: LGHNA and YNFKEQ. Trimming cost V 1 base and J 3 bases, with 13 bases left between them. The CDR3 totals 15 residues. The CDR3 region has the DNA TGTGCCAGCAGCCAAGGGGTCGTGGGGTACTACGAGCAGTACTTC. The encoded protein is CASSQGVVGYYEQYF.

This chain connects TRBV5-1 to TRBJ2-4, with 10 bases fitting TRBD1. The end of the DNA aligns better with TRBJ2-7, so the J call may be wrong. Germline-derived CDR1 and CDR2 are SGHRS and YFSETQ. The CDR3 spans 14 residues. For the CDR3, the DNA is TGCGCCAGCAGCTACCGGGACAGGGGCAACGAGCAGTACTTC. This codes for CASSYRDRGNEQYF.

This clonotype was found a few times. The CDR3 nucleotides read TGTGCCAGCAGCTTAGGGCTAGCCGGGACCCAGTACTTC. This translates into CASSLGLAGTQYF. This chain joins TRBV7-2 and TRBJ2-7, with a possible D match to TRBD2 (5 bases). The J call may not be correct, given that the DNA end is closer to TRBJ2-5. Germline values: CDR1 SGHTA, CDR2 FQGNSA. This CDR3 is 13 amino acids long.

This clonotype has a handful of counts. This chain links TRBV12-3 or TRBV12-4 with TRBJ2-7, with D possibly TRBD2 on 5 matching bases. Trimming removed 3 bases at V and 1 base at J, with 7 bases between. The CDR3 is 13 residues long. The CDR3 sequence: CASSFGESYEQYF. The CDR3 DNA is TGTGCCAGCAGTTTTGGGGAGTCCTACGAGCAGTACTTC.

V gene TRBV6-2 or TRBV6-3 combines with J gene TRBJ2-5; 11 bases are a match to TRBD2. CDR1 and CDR2 from the germline V gene are MNHEY and SVGEGT. The CDR3 spans 18 residues. V dropped 5 bases and J dropped 4; count of bases not matched to a gene: 15. The CDR3 region is CASSTIAGGPRRRETQYF. DNA for the CDR3: TGTGCCAGCAGTACAATAGCGGGAGGGCCCAGGAGAAGAGAGACCCAGTACTTC.

Comment on this clonotype: With a much larger clone just one base away, this may be a read error. The V call is TRBV6-5, the J call TRBJ2-4; 7 bases fit TRBD1. Trimming removed 6 bases from V and 7 bases from J; junction bases left unmatched: 6. The length of the CDR3 is 13 residues. Germline CDR1 is MNHEY and CDR2 is SVGAGI. The CDR3 loop is CASSLGQNNIQYF. CDR3 DNA sequence: TGTGCCAGCAGCCTGGGACAGAACAACATTCAGTACTTC.

The chain joins TRBV6-6 to TRBJ1-4; 9 bases map to TRBD1. V gave up 10 bases and J gave up 6 bases; unmatched junction bases: 9. Germline V gene sequence: CDR1 MNHNY, CDR2 SVGAGI (reference sequence). This CDR3 is 14 amino acids long. This chain's CDR3 is CATEGRQGDEKLFF. The CDR3 DNA is TGTGCCACCGAAGGCCGACAGGGGGATGAAAAACTGTTTTTT.

The chain has TRBV4-2 and TRBJ1-2; 7 bases are shared with TRBD1. V trimming: 3 bases; J trimming: 6 bases; junction bases outside the gene matches: 13. Germline CDR1 is LGHNA and CDR2 is YNFKEQ. This CDR3 comprises 16 residues. The CDR3 nucleotides are TGTGCCAGCAGCCAGGTTTCCCTGGCGACAGGGAATGGCTACACCTTC. It is translated as CASSQVSLATGNGYTF.